The clone carrying this T cell receptor (beta chain) was detected a few times. The data were taken from a study of blood T cell repertoires in COVID-19. Across the whole study: The origin of the acute and convalescent COVID-19 samples was the United States, Italy and Spain. The cDNA or gDNA used as material had been derived from T cells, B-cell-depleted T cells, or PBMCs.

Seattle patient enrollment occurred during active infection, with longitudinal follow-up thereafter. The CDR3 covers 13 residues. V was pared by 8 bases and J by 3 bases, with 14 bases between. Per germline, CDR1 MNHEY and CDR2 SVGAGI. Authors' data handling: Amplification with reference gene primers provided the estimates of nucleated cell counts. Only in-frame clones appear in the TCRdb table, and some are missing; sequencing was by immunoSEQ multiplex PCR. That table supplies the V and J calls and clone size; D and trimming were determined from the DNA. This sample yields fewer than 200,000 clones, of which roughly 76% are seen a single time; approximately 12% belongs to the top ten.

Sample: peripheral blood. The V gene is TRBV6-5, the J gene TRBJ2-7; D call uncertain. The source of this sequence is a woman of 80 years or more with COVID-19, enrolled during active disease. DNA of the CDR3: TGTGCCAGCGCGGTGCAGAGAATCTACGAGCAGTACTTC. Protein: CASAVQRIYEQYF.